This T cell receptor (beta chain) was captured in a study of post-analysis software for immune sequencing data. General study findings and limits: The five TRBV segments detected at higher frequency in patients than in controls included TRBV5-6, TRBV5-1 and TRBV20-1.

Details on this clonotype: The antigen is unknown.

The length of the CDR3 is 16 residues. Germline V gene lookup returns CDR1 SGHNT and CDR2 YYREEE (reference sequence). V lost 0 bases, J lost 1 base, and 12 bases lay in between. Unique molecular identifiers had been added to the TCR beta cDNA libraries. There were roughly 0.9 to 10 million T cells, and approximately 500,000 cDNA molecules came from them. TCRdb ran MiXCR on the PCR reads and lists one entry per CDR3 protein. The data show 650,000 to 850,000 distinct CDR3 sequences, approximately 57% seen once. The rearrangement links TRBV5-4 to TRBJ2-3, with TRBD2 as a possible D gene (5 bases). The origin of this receptor is a girl aged 5-17 years with multiple sclerosis. Input material: blood. The CDR3 protein is CASSLDGLRGTDTQYF. The CDR3 region has the DNA TGTGCCAGCAGCTTGGACGGGCTGAGGGGCACAGATACGCAGTATTTT. The full variable domain, in which reference TRBV5-4 and TRBJ2-3 provide the parts outside the CDR3, is ETGVTQSPTHLIKTRGQQVTLRCSSQSGHNTVSWYQQALGQGPQFIFQYYREEENGRGNFPPRFSGLQFPNYSSELNVNALELDDSALYLCASSLDGLRGTDTQYFGPGTRLTVL.